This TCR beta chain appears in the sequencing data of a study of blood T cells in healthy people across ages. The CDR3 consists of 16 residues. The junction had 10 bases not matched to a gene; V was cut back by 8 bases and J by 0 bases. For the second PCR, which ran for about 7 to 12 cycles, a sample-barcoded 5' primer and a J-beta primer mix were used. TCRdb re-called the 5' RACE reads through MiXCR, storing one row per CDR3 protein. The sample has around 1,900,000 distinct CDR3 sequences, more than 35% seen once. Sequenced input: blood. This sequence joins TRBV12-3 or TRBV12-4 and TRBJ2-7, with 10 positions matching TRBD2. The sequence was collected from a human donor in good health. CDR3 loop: CASGPTTSGDSYEQYF. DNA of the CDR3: TGTGCCAGCGGTCCAACCACTAGCGGGGACTCCTACGAGCAGTACTTC.